The rows below give T cell receptor beta chains drawn from one sample of a study of CD8+ T cells in alopecia areata. The protocol was immunoSEQ multiplex PCR, while the TCRdb copy is restricted to in-frame clones and leaves out a portion. The data contain tens of thousands of clones, 40% to 55% of them singletons. Sequencing was performed on CD8+ T cells sorted from blood, taken between weeks 36 and 40, from a patient treated with tofacitinib. These receptors were taken from a human donor with alopecia areata. Each CDR3 is given with its conserved first and last residue. A D gene is named only where the DNA matches it firmly. Size is omitted from some rows. Given values are once, few, many or a class for expanded clones.

abundance: few
j_gene: TRBJ2-3
d_gene: TRBD2
v_gene: TRBV27
CDR3aa: CASRPRLAGVSTDTQYF
CDR3nt: TGTGCCAGCAGGCCCCGACTAGCGGGGGTAAGCACAGATACGCAGTATTTT

abundance: few
j_gene: TRBJ1-2
d_gene: .
v_gene: TRBV7-9
CDR3aa: CASSLTDGAYGYTF
CDR3nt: TGTGCCAGCAGCTTAACTGATGGGGCATATGGCTACACCTTC

abundance: .
j_gene: TRBJ2-7
d_gene: .
v_gene: TRBV18
CDR3aa: CASSPFLGLDSYEQYF
CDR3nt: TGTGCCAGCTCACCATTTTTGGGACTCGATTCCTACGAGCAGTACTTC

abundance: few
j_gene: TRBJ2-7
d_gene: TRBD1
v_gene: TRBV5-6
CDR3aa: CASSYGTGDYEQYF
CDR3nt: TGTGCCAGCAGCTACGGGACAGGGGATTACGAGCAGTACTTC

abundance: .
j_gene: TRBJ2-2
d_gene: .
v_gene: TRBV6-1
CDR3aa: CAMLGGVGELFF
CDR3nt: TGTGCCATGCTGGGGGGTGTCGGGGAGCTGTTTTTT

abundance: .
j_gene: TRBJ1-1
d_gene: .
v_gene: TRBV9
CDR3aa: CASSVGTASHEAFF
CDR3nt: TGTGCCAGCAGCGTAGGTACGGCCTCCCACGAAGCTTTCTTT

abundance: once
j_gene: TRBJ2-2
d_gene: .
v_gene: TRBV6-1
CDR3aa: CATGSRGYTGELFF
CDR3nt: TGTGCCACCGGTAGCAGGGGTTACACCGGGGAGCTGTTTTTT

abundance: .
j_gene: TRBJ2-1
d_gene: .
v_gene: TRBV5-1
CDR3aa: CASSSPLPGRSSYNEQFF
CDR3nt: TGCGCCAGCAGCTCCCCCCTCCCCGGGCGGAGCTCCTACAATGAGCAGTTCTTC

abundance: few
j_gene: TRBJ2-1
d_gene: .
v_gene: TRBV11-2
CDR3aa: CASSLVGSGHEQFF
CDR3nt: TGTGCCAGCAGCTTAGTTGGGTCGGGGCATGAGCAGTTCTTC

abundance: .
j_gene: TRBJ1-2
d_gene: .
v_gene: TRBV29-1
CDR3aa: CSAEKTVDEYGYTF
CDR3nt: TGCAGCGCCGAAAAGACAGTCGATGAATATGGCTACACCTTC

abundance: few
j_gene: TRBJ2-7
d_gene: TRBD1
v_gene: TRBV29-1
CDR3aa: CSVSDRGYEQYF
CDR3nt: TGCAGCGTTTCCGACAGGGGTTACGAGCAGTACTTC